This TCR beta chain was recovered during a study of blood T cell repertoires in COVID-19. Study summary: Specimens from acute and convalescent COVID-19 originated in the United States, Italy and Spain. T cells, B-cell-depleted T cells, or PBMCs supplied cDNA or gDNA.

Trimming stripped 4 bases from V and 4 bases from J, with 18 bases between. Germline V gene data show CDR1 as SGHNT and CDR2 as YYREEE (reference sequence). The CDR3 extends over 16 amino acids. Original processing methods: It was from reference gene primer amplification that nucleated cell counts were estimated. Data came from immunoSEQ multiplex PCR; TCRdb stores just in-frame clones and leaves some out. V and J calls and clone size come straight from that table; D and trimming were deduced from the DNA. The profile shows around 220,000 clones, around 80% of them singletons. The receptor was isolated from a human donor in a cohort sampled during active COVID-19. V and J are TRBV5-4 and TRBJ1-3; D might be TRBD1 (6 bases). Sequencing input: peripheral blood. In nucleotides, the CDR3 is TGTGCCAGCAGCGCCGACCCACAGGGTTCAGGAAACACCATATATTTT. Its translation is CASSADPQGSGNTIYF.